The 22 T cell receptor beta chains reported below all come from one sample, sequenced in a study of neurological immune-mediated disorders. TCRdb itself ran the 5' RACE reads through MiXCR, one entry per CDR3 protein. The sample records some 29,000 distinct CDR3 sequences, roughly 12% being singletons. The sample comprised PBMCs. These receptors were obtained from a man between 60 and 70 years old in good health.

This clonotype was found once. Sequence at one end of the junction differs from germline and may be a read error. The chain uses TRBV7-9 and TRBJ2-5, with D unresolved. There are 12 residues in the CDR3. Germline V gives CDR1 SEHNR, CDR2 FQNEAQ (reference sequence). CDR3 sequence reads: CSSSPRGETQYF. CDR3 nucleotides: TGTTCCAGCAGCCCGCGCGGAGAGACTCAGTACTTC.

This clonotype was seen ten or more times. The rearrangement joins TRBV9 to TRBJ2-3; D is possibly TRBD2 (6 bases). The CDR3 is made up of 14 amino acids. CDR1 SGDLS and CDR2 YYNGEE come from the germline V gene. V was clipped by 7 bases and J by 0 bases, with 12 bases between them. The CDR3 bases are TGTGCCAGCGGGGCGGGGTCTAGCACAGATACGCAGTATTTT. It is translated as CASGAGSSTDTQYF. The whole variable domain, filled in from reference TRBV9 and TRBJ2-3, reads DSGVTQTPKHLITATGQRVTLRCSPRSGDLSVYWYQQSLDQGLQFLIQYYNGEERAKGNILERFSAQQFPDLHSELNLSSLELGDSALYFCASGAGSSTDTQYFGPGTRLTVL.

This clonotype was observed at least ten times. The CDR3 nucleotides read TGCGCCAGCAGCTTGGAAGTAGAGGAGACCCAGTACTTC. Amino acid sequence: CASSLEVEETQYF. The V gene is TRBV5-1, the J gene TRBJ2-5, with D unresolved. CDR3 length: 13 residues. V shed 0 bases and J shed 5 bases, with 8 bases lying between them. Germline lookup yields CDR1 SGHRS and CDR2 YFSETQ.

This clonotype was found many times. V usage is TRBV5-5 and J usage is TRBJ2-3; a weak D match, TRBD2 (5 bases). The length of the CDR3 is 14 residues. CDR1 and CDR2 (germline): SGHKS, YYEKEE (reference sequence). The ends were cut back, 2 bases at V and 2 bases at J, with 9 bases in the middle. CDR3 in amino acids: CASSLRDPTDTQYF. CDR3 bases: TGTGCCAGCAGCTTACGGGATCCCACAGATACGCAGTATTTT.

This clonotype showed up many times. The chain carries TRBV28 and TRBJ2-6, with D unclear. CDR3 size: 14 residues. The germline V and J ends were trimmed by 5 bases and 0 bases, with 5 bases remaining between them. Germline V CDR1 and CDR2: MDHEN, SYDVKM. CDR3 coding DNA: TGTGCCAGCAGTGCAGTCTCTGGGGCCAACGTCCTGACTTTC. Translating gives CASSAVSGANVLTF. The full variable domain, rest sourced from reference TRBV28 and TRBJ2-6, is DVKVTQSSRYLVKRTGEKVFLECVQDMDHENMFWYRQDPGLGLRLIYFSYDVKMKEKGDIPEGYSVSREKKERFSLILESASTNQTSMYLCASSAVSGANVLTFGAGSRLTVL.

In its sample, this clonotype was seen many times. The chain recombines TRBV4-2 with TRBJ1-5; tentative D call: TRBD1 (5 bases). V lost 0 bases, J lost 9 bases, and 24 bases lay in between. Looked up from germline, CDR1 is LGHNA and CDR2 is YNFKEQ. The CDR3 runs 18 residues. The CDR3 sequence: CASSQDKVRDSRFAPQHF. The CDR3 DNA reads as TGTGCCAGCAGCCAAGATAAGGTCCGGGACTCTCGGTTTGCGCCCCAGCATTTT.

This clonotype was counted at least ten times. The CDR3 DNA is TGCAGTGCTAGGGGACAGGGGGGGATGAACATTCAGTACTTC. It codes for CSARGQGGMNIQYF. The genes are TRBV20-1 and TRBJ2-4; 11 bases map to TRBD1. CDR3 length: 14 amino acids. The V gene end was trimmed by 3 bases and the J gene end by 7 bases; junction bases not matched to a gene: 5. Germline V gene data show CDR1 as DFQATT and CDR2 as SNEGSKA (reference sequence).

This clonotype has at least ten counts. The chain is built from TRBV7-9 and TRBJ2-2; D remains unclear. This CDR3 region has 15 residues. The germline gives CDR1 SEHNR, CDR2 FQNEAQ (reference sequence). The ends were cut back, 0 bases at V and 4 bases at J, with 9 bases in the middle. The CDR3 DNA is TGTGCCAGCAGCTTAGCAGGCAGAGGCACCGGGGAGCTGTTTTTT. The encoded protein is CASSLAGRGTGELFF.

This clonotype was seen many times. J is TRBJ2-4 and V is TRBV5-1, with D perhaps TRBD2 (5 bases). This CDR3 has 13 amino acids. Per germline, CDR1 SGHRS and CDR2 YFSETQ. Trimming took off 4 bases at V and 9 bases at J, with 14 bases between the two ends. The DNA for the CDR3 is TGCGCCAGCAGCGTAGGTCCTAGCAGCATTCAGTACTTC. Residues: CASSVGPSSIQYF. Full variable domain (rest looked up from reference TRBV5-1 and TRBJ2-4): KAGVTQTPRYLIKTRGQQVTLSCSPISGHRSVSWYQQTPGQGLQFLFEYFSETQRNKGNFPGRFSGRQFSNSRSEMNVSTLELGDSALYLCASSVGPSSIQYFGAGTRLSVL.

This clonotype has at least ten counts. This rearrangement joins TRBV20-1 to TRBJ1-1; D unresolved. The CDR3 contains 15 residues. Trimming cost V 0 bases and J 5 bases, with 16 bases left between them. The germline V gene encodes CDR1 DFQATT and CDR2 SNEGSKA (reference sequence). As DNA, the CDR3 is TGCAGTGCTAGAGACCCATCACGATTTGTAACTGAAGCTTTCTTT. This encodes CSARDPSRFVTEAFF.

This clonotype appeared many times. The rearrangement uses TRBV5-1 and TRBJ1-5, with D unresolved. Germline values: CDR1 SGHRS, CDR2 YFSETQ. CDR3 length: 16 residues. Trimming left V 4 bases short and J 4 bases short, with 18 bases between. The CDR3 DNA is TGCGCCAGCAGCCGGACCCGGGCCCTGGCAAATCAGCCCCAGCATTTT. Amino acid sequence: CASSRTRALANQPQHF.

Concerning this clonotype: A much larger clonotype is one base distant, so this may be a read error. The chain couples TRBV5-6 to TRBJ2-4, with D perhaps TRBD1 or TRBD2 (5 bases each). This CDR3 is 12 amino acids long. The germline V gene encodes CDR1 SGHDT and CDR2 YYEEEE. The CDR3 DNA sequence: TGTGCCAGCAACTTGGCCATGCAATTGGGGGTCTTC. The encoded protein is CASNLAMQLGVF.

There are many counts of this clonotype. The V gene is TRBV4-1, the J gene TRBJ1-2, with 8 bases aligning to TRBD1. In germline, CDR1 is MGHRA, CDR2 YSYEKL. This CDR3 region has 20 residues. The V and J ends lost 0 bases and 5 bases, in that order; junction bases with no gene match: 20. CDR3 protein: CASSQDELQGVARLNYGYTF. CDR3 DNA: TGCGCCAGCAGCCAAGACGAACTACAGGGGGTCGCTCGGTTGAATTATGGCTACACCTTC.

The table lists this clonotype with many counts. The rearrangement uses TRBV28 and TRBJ2-7, with TRBD1 matching over 9 bases. The length of the CDR3 is 15 residues. Germline CDR1 reads MDHEN; CDR2 reads SYDVKM. V shed 5 bases, J shed 3 bases, and the junction held 8 bases outside the gene matches. CDR3 nucleotide sequence: TGTGCCAGCAGTCCCCTCCCGGGACAGGGCTACGAGCAGTACTTC. It yields the protein CASSPLPGQGYEQYF.

The rearrangement links TRBV20-1 to TRBJ2-1, with a weak D call TRBD2 (6 bases). Germline CDR1 is DFQATT and CDR2 is SNEGSKA (reference sequence). This CDR3 has 15 amino acids. Trimming stripped 3 bases from V and 10 bases from J, with 22 bases between. In DNA, the CDR3 is TGCAGTGCTAGGCCCGTCCGGGGGAATTACTACGAGCAGTTCTTC. Its translation: CSARPVRGNYYEQFF.

Points on this clonotype: A junction end diverges from the germline sequence, so it may reflect a read error. The chain employs TRBV18 and TRBJ1-1, with 7 bases identical to TRBD1. Germline V gene lookup returns CDR1 KGHSH and CDR2 LQKENI. This CDR3 spans 13 amino acids. The CDR3 DNA is TGTGTCAGCTCACGTATTCAGGGGGATGAAGCTTTCTTT. Residues: CVSSRIQGDEAFF. Full variable domain (missing parts from reference TRBV18 and TRBJ1-1): NAGVMQNPRHLVRRRGQEARLRCSPMKGHSHVYWYRQLPEEGLKFMVYLQKENIIDESGMPKERFSAEFPKEGPSILRIQQVVRGDSAAYFCVSSRIQGDEAFFGQGTRLTVV.

This clonotype showed up many times. J is TRBJ2-3 and V is TRBV20-1, with 11 bases aligning to TRBD2. V dropped 5 bases and J dropped 4; count of bases not matched to a gene: 5. The germline V gene encodes CDR1 DFQATT and CDR2 SNEGSKA (reference sequence). This CDR3 contains 14 residues. The CDR3 loop reads CSAGSGREADTQYF. As DNA, the CDR3 is TGCAGTGCTGGTAGCGGGAGGGAAGCAGATACGCAGTATTTT.

This chain connects TRBV6-5 to TRBJ1-6; D perhaps matches TRBD1 (5 bases). The V end was cut by 6 bases, the J end by 9 bases, with 18 bases between. The CDR3 is 15 amino acids. Germline values: CDR1 MNHEY, CDR2 SVGAGI. CDR3 DNA sequence: TGTGCCAGCAGCCACCCGAGCCAGAGGGGTTCACCCCTCCACTTT. Amino acid sequence: CASSHPSQRGSPLHF.

There are many counts of this clonotype. The chain employs TRBV5-1 and TRBJ1-1; D unclear. The CDR3 contains 14 residues. V lost 4 bases and J 7 bases, leaving 17 bases between the germline ends. The V gene's germline CDR1 is SGHRS and CDR2 YFSETQ. CDR3 nucleotide sequence: TGCGCCAGCAGCAATGTTCCCCGGGCGGGTGAAGCTTTCTTT. Amino acid sequence: CASSNVPRAGEAFF.

This clonotype was recorded at least ten times. The J gene is TRBJ1-2, the V gene TRBV20-1, with D perhaps matching TRBD1 (5 bases). Germline V gene data show CDR1 as DFQATT and CDR2 as SNEGSKA (reference sequence). The CDR3 extends over 12 amino acids. V lost 3 bases, J lost 5 bases, and 10 bases lay in between. This CDR3 is CSASAGGYGYTF. The CDR3 DNA sequence: TGCAGTGCTAGCGCCGGGGGGTATGGCTACACCTTC.

There are many counts of this clonotype. This chain uses TRBV10-3 with TRBJ2-1; D gene uncertain. There are 15 residues in the CDR3. The V end lost 3 bases, the J end lost 0 bases, and 9 bases lay between the germline ends. Germline values: CDR1 ENHRY, CDR2 SYGVKD. CDR3 in DNA: TGTGCCATCAGTGATGGACCCCCCTCCTACAATGAGCAGTTCTTC. This encodes CAISDGPPSYNEQFF.

This clonotype showed up many times. This chain links TRBV5-1 with TRBJ1-4, with a weak D call TRBD1 (5 bases). The germline CDR1 and CDR2 sequences are SGHRS and YFSETQ. Trimming shortened V by 3 bases and J by 0 bases, and 12 bases separated the two germline ends. The CDR3 totals 16 residues. The CDR3 sequence: CASSSGTAATNEKLFF. CDR3 in DNA: TGCGCCAGCAGCTCCGGGACCGCAGCAACTAATGAAAAACTGTTTTTT.